The entry below gives a single T cell receptor (beta chain) sequence along with its context. Its target is not known. V lost 2 bases to trimming and J lost 4 bases, with 14 bases between them. The CDR3 length is 15 residues. CDR1 and CDR2 (germline): LGHNA, YSLEER. A history of autoimmune disease or systemic immunosuppression excluded patients. Sequencing was performed with immunoSEQ multiplex PCR; in TCRdb, only in-frame clones are kept and a portion is missing. The sample has over 45,000 clones; around 85% are singletons. These data originate in a study of OX40 agonist ivuxolimab in advanced cancers. Study-wide background: A male proportion of about 80% was recorded, with mean age approximately 64 years and range roughly 23 to 85.

Study findings and constraints: Compared with others, partial responders at 0.1-3.0 mg/kg displayed clonal expansion among the lowest.

Sequenced here: CD4+ or CD8+ T cells sorted from blood, sampled in a trial of the OX40 agonist ivuxolimab. This receptor was obtained from an adult with an advanced solid tumor such as melanoma, head and neck, liver or kidney cancer. The chain combines TRBV4-3 with TRBJ1-2; D might be TRBD1 (5 bases). CDR3 residues: CASSQTMTDSYGYTF. The CDR3 DNA is TGCGCCAGCAGCCAAACTATGACAGACAGCTATGGCTACACCTTC.